These 11 T cell receptor beta chains were all obtained from the same sample, sequenced in a study of metastatic and nonmetastatic thyroid tumors. TCRdb recomputed clones from the PCR reads via MiXCR. The repertoire has 29,000 or so clones, 4% of them found once; the top ten carry roughly 21%. The entire patient cohort was treatment-naive prior to thyroid surgery. Sequenced: blood. The receptors here all came from a female donor with papillary thyroid cancer or a benign thyroid nodule (not recorded which). Some clones in this sample may be carry-over from other donors' samples.

A remark on this clone: A much bigger clone sits one base away, suggesting this may be a read error. The rearrangement links TRBV3-1 to TRBJ1-1; a weak D match, TRBD1 (5 bases). Germline loops: CDR1 LGHDT, CDR2 YNNKEL (reference sequence). The CDR3 runs to 18 residues. The DNA of the CDR3 is TGTGCCAGCAGCCAAGATCCTACGCAGGGAGTTTTGAACACTGAAGCTTCCTTT. Translated: CASSQDPTQGVLNTEASF.

This clone was counted at least ten times. This chain joins TRBV3-1 and TRBJ2-7; 12 nucleotides match TRBD2. Per germline, CDR1 LGHDT and CDR2 YNNKEL (reference sequence). The CDR3 spans 17 residues. J lost 11 bases, V lost 4 bases, and 18 bases had no gene match. CDR3 in amino acids: CASSLSIPRTSGIIKYF. DNA for the CDR3: TGTGCCAGCAGCCTTTCTATACCTCGGACTAGCGGGATCATAAAGTACTTC.

This clone came up a few times. The chain carries TRBV11-2 and TRBJ1-3; D gene ambiguous. The CDR3 sequence is 15 residues long. Germline-derived CDR1 and CDR2 are SGHAT and FQNNGV. Trimming removed 7 bases at V and 0 bases at J, with 13 bases between. CDR3 region: CASTFGPTSGNTIYF. CDR3 bases: TGTGCCAGCACCTTCGGACCGACCTCTGGAAACACCATATATTTT.

This clone was observed at least ten times. The rearrangement links TRBV20-1 to TRBJ2-7; D ambiguous. CDR1 and CDR2 from the germline V gene are DFQATT and SNEGSKA (reference sequence). This CDR3 contains 12 residues. In nucleotides, the CDR3 is TGCACCGTCGTTGGTAGGTTCCTCGAGCAGTACTTC. It translates to CTVVGRFLEQYF.

This chain connects TRBV6-1 to TRBJ1-6, with a tentative D call TRBD1 (5 bases). Per germline, CDR1 MNHNS and CDR2 SASEGT. V dropped 7 bases and J dropped 5 bases, with 18 bases sitting between them. The CDR3 runs to 16 residues. The CDR3 sequence: CASTPSGAADNSPLHF. The CDR3, as DNA: TGTGCCAGCACCCCAAGTGGGGCAGCCGATAATTCACCCCTCCACTTT.

This clone showed up many times. This chain links TRBV28 with TRBJ2-5, with D perhaps given as TRBD1 or TRBD2 (6 bases each). This CDR3 is 15 amino acids long. V was shortened by 4 bases and J by 4 bases, with 16 bases between the two germline ends. CDR1 and CDR2 (germline): MDHEN, SYDVKM. CDR3 sequence: CASSSLLGGGETQYF. CDR3 DNA sequence: TGTGCCAGCAGTTCTCTTCTGGGGGGCGGAGAGACCCAGTACTTC. Based on the CDR3 plus reference TRBV28 and TRBJ2-5, the full variable domain is DVKVTQSSRYLVKRTGEKVFLECVQDMDHENMFWYRQDPGLGLRLIYFSYDVKMKEKGDIPEGYSVSREKKERFSLILESASTNQTSMYLCASSSLLGGGETQYFGPGTRLLVL.

This clone was seen ten or more times. The V call is TRBV7-3, the J call TRBJ2-5; D ambiguous. The CDR3 spans 13 residues. CDR1 and CDR2 from the germline V gene are SGHTA and FQGTGA. The V end lost 0 bases, the J end lost 5 bases, and 7 bases lay between the germline ends. Written as DNA, the CDR3 is TGTGCCAGCAGCTTAACCGTAATGGAGACCCAGTACTTC. Amino acids: CASSLTVMETQYF.

As to this clone: Sequence at one end of the junction differs from germline and may be a read error. Other DNA sequences in this sample translate to the same CDR3. CDR3 nucleotides: TGTGCCAGCACTCACGGACAGGGGGCCGACACAGAAGCTTTCTTT. Its translation: CASTHGQGADTEAFF. This sequence joins TRBV6-2 or TRBV6-3 and TRBJ1-1, with 11 bases identical to TRBD1. This CDR3 is 15 amino acids long. The germline V gene encodes CDR1 MNHEY and CDR2 SVGEGT.

This clone was seen repeatedly, ten times or more. The chain has TRBV5-5 and TRBJ2-3; D uncertain. The germline V and J ends were trimmed by 2 bases and 7 bases, with 14 bases remaining between them. This CDR3 spans 14 amino acids. Germline V gene lookup returns CDR1 SGHKS and CDR2 YYEKEE (reference sequence). CDR3 in DNA: TGTGCCAGCAGCTTACGACCCCCAGAGAATACGCAGTATTTT. It encodes CASSLRPPENTQYF. The full variable domain, completed using reference TRBV5-5 and TRBJ2-3, is DAGVTQSPTHLIKTRGQQVTLRCSPISGHKSVSWYQQVLGQGPQFIFQYYEKEERGRGNFPDRFSARQFPNYSSELNVNALLLGDSALYLCASSLRPPENTQYFGPGTRLTVL.

This clone was seen ten or more times. This sequence joins TRBV3-1 and TRBJ2-5, with TRBD2 identical over 7 bases. The V segment lost 5 bases and the J segment 4 bases; nucleotides outside the gene matches: 13. This CDR3 has 16 amino acids. CDR1 is LGHDT, CDR2 YNNKEL, per germline (reference sequence). The CDR3 is CASSEGGGISLETQYF. DNA for the CDR3: TGTGCCAGCAGCGAAGGCGGGGGTATCAGTCTAGAGACCCAGTACTTC.

The gene calls are TRBV6-5 and TRBJ2-1; 8 positions match TRBD1. Trimming at V came to 3 bases and at J to 10 bases, leaving 11 bases not matched to a gene. Germline lookup yields CDR1 MNHEY and CDR2 SVGAGI. The CDR3 is 15 amino acids. Here the CDR3 DNA reads TGTGCCAGCAGTTATCTGGACAGGGTGGCTAAGGAGCAGTTCTTC. This gives the protein CASSYLDRVAKEQFF.